These T cell receptor beta chains were read from a single sample in a study of blood T cell repertoires in COVID-19. Produced via immunoSEQ multiplex PCR; TCRdb's table is partial and in-frame only. The repertoire consists of hundreds of thousands of clones, with 70% to 90% occurring once and the leading ten covering roughly 0.7%. The sequenced material came from peripheral blood. The source of these receptors is a man in his forties or fifties with acute or convalescent COVID-19. The CDR3 runs from the conserved cysteine through the conserved F or W. Each record gives: V gene, D gene, J gene, CDR3 protein. D genes are given only for firm matches.

TRBV11-2	NA	TRBJ2-7	CASSSGTGRPYEQYF
TRBV21-1	NA	TRBJ1-2	CASSTSGRVGYTF
TRBV2	TRBD1	TRBJ2-2	CASRGGASTGELFF
TRBV6-5	NA	TRBJ2-7	CAKGAPYEQYF
TRBV27	NA	TRBJ1-2	CASSPGQLYGYTF
TRBV2	NA	TRBJ1-2	CASTRGKPNPYGYTF
TRBV7-9	NA	TRBJ1-2	CASSRTEVTFYGYTF
TRBV20-1	NA	TRBJ1-5	CSANDLNQPQHF
TRBV27	NA	TRBJ1-1	CASSSPGMNTEAFF
TRBV19	NA	TRBJ2-7	CASSNGLIYEQYF
TRBV30	NA	TRBJ2-7	CACWTVNSYEQYF
TRBV24-1	NA	TRBJ2-3	CATSDPADNTDTQYF
TRBV28	TRBD1	TRBJ2-1	CATRTGDGINEQFF
TRBV9	TRBD1	TRBJ1-2	CASSVSRDSPGYTF
TRBV27	TRBD1	TRBJ2-5	CASMGLGTGGIQETQYF
TRBV18	TRBD1	TRBJ2-1	CASSPGTGVDEQFF
TRBV5-8	NA	TRBJ2-1	CASSLGLGRASYNEQFF
TRBV5-1	TRBD2	TRBJ2-7	CASRERGDSEQYF
TRBV13	TRBD1	TRBJ2-2	CASSSITRGQANTGELFF
TRBV5-1	NA	TRBJ1-1	CASSARGTSNTEAFF
TRBV11-3	TRBD1	TRBJ2-7	CASSRTGASYEQYF
TRBV28	NA	TRBJ2-5	CASSRRGPETQYF
TRBV11-3	NA	TRBJ2-1	CASSMRPYLGEQFF
TRBV28	TRBD1	TRBJ2-7	CASRPRQGSAYEQYF
TRBV29-1	TRBD2	TRBJ2-1	CSVEGLAGGDSYNEQFF
TRBV19	TRBD2	TRBJ2-7	CASSIRSGSSYEQYF
TRBV30	TRBD1	TRBJ1-5	CAWGRGLEQPQHF
TRBV6-5	NA	TRBJ1-4	CASTRDSTNEKLFF
TRBV7-2	TRBD2	TRBJ2-2	CASSETSAGELFF
TRBV11-2	NA	TRBJ2-1	CASSSTGLGFYNEQFF
TRBV7-9	TRBD2	TRBJ2-3	CASSETSGVTDTQYF
TRBV27	NA	TRBJ1-5	CASSSGHQNSNQPQHF
TRBV25-1	TRBD1	TRBJ1-2	CASSELPGQGDYGYTF
TRBV2	NA	TRBJ2-7	CASSLEYYEQYF
TRBV7-9	NA	TRBJ2-1	CASSLAYREQFF
TRBV27	TRBD1	TRBJ2-5	CASSHDRGWTQYF
TRBV9	TRBD1	TRBJ2-3	CASSLTGETITQYF
TRBV7-6	TRBD1	TRBJ1-5	CASSLGQENQPQHF
TRBV4-1	TRBD1	TRBJ1-5	CASSQDTTGTGGGQPQHF
TRBV27	NA	TRBJ2-7	CASSFNSVHEQYF
TRBV30	NA	TRBJ1-1	CAWTPVATDNLEAFF
TRBV7-3	TRBD1	TRBJ2-3	CASSPDRTPKGDTQYF
TRBV5-1	TRBD2	TRBJ2-7	CASSSGLAAAYEQYF
TRBV19	NA	TRBJ2-1	CASSWPGFYNEQFF
TRBV5-4	TRBD2	TRBJ2-1	CASSFGLAGSSYNEQFF
TRBV5-1	TRBD1	TRBJ2-5	CASRDRGIVGETQYF
TRBV13	NA	TRBJ1-5	CASSWGGNQPQHF
TRBV18	NA	TRBJ1-2	CASSRGTSYGYTF
TRBV9	TRBD2	TRBJ2-7	CASSVGTSGTSEQYF